The 17 T cell receptor beta chains given below trace back to one sample, sequenced in a study of blood T cell dynamics during melanoma immunotherapy. Here immunoSEQ multiplex PCR was the method, and the copy in TCRdb shows in-frame clones only, minus some. The sample includes under 11,000 clones, approximately 87% of them seen just once. As for time point: pre-treatment baseline. The sample in question was blood, obtained from a patient treated with checkpoint blockade. These receptors originate from a human donor with melanoma.

The rearrangement joins TRBV30 to TRBJ2-1; 11 bases are a match to TRBD2. Germline V lookup: CDR1 GTSNPN, CDR2 SVGIG (reference sequence). CDR3 length: 15 amino acids. V gave up 0 bases and J gave up 8 bases; unmatched junction bases: 6. In nucleotides, the CDR3 is TGTGCCTGGAGTGTATTAGCGGGAGGGAGGGATGAGCAGTTCTTC. Amino acids: CAWSVLAGGRDEQFF.

The chain combines TRBV2 with TRBJ2-1; TRBD2 agrees at 11 bases. The CDR3 loop spans 15 amino acids. Germline V CDR1 and CDR2: SNHLY, FYNNEI. With 5 bases clipped from V and 5 bases from J, the junction kept 5 bases outside the gene matches. CDR3 sequence reads: CASSLAGGYNNEQFF. DNA for the CDR3: TGTGCCAGCAGTCTAGCGGGGGGCTACAACAATGAGCAGTTCTTC.

The V gene is TRBV6-1, the J gene TRBJ1-5; TRBD1 might be the D (5 bases). Per the germline V gene, CDR1 is MNHNS and CDR2 is SASEGT. The CDR3 loop spans 13 amino acids. Trimming cost V 4 bases and J 9 bases, with 13 bases left between them. The CDR3 reads CASSVIIQGPQHF. The CDR3, as DNA: TGTGCCAGCAGTGTAATAATCCAGGGGCCCCAGCATTTT.

A few counts support this clone. The chain uses TRBV29-1 and TRBJ1-2; 8 bases are shared with TRBD1. The CDR3 runs to 11 residues. Germline V gene data show CDR1 as SQVTM and CDR2 as ANQGSEA. The ends lost 7 bases at V and 7 bases at J; junction bases unmatched: 5. CDR3 nucleotides: TGCAGCGCTTATCAGGGGGCTGGCTACACCTTC. It codes for CSAYQGAGYTF.

V gene TRBV28 combines with J gene TRBJ1-2; D possibly corresponds to TRBD1 (5 bases). This CDR3 contains 13 residues. V gave up 5 bases and J gave up 5 bases, with 12 bases separating them. The germline gives CDR1 MDHEN, CDR2 SYDVKM. CDR3 DNA: TGTGCCAGCAGTCCCCAGGGCTGGTATGGCTACACCTTC. Amino acid sequence: CASSPQGWYGYTF.

The count of this clone is one. J is TRBJ1-2 and V is TRBV4-1, with unresolved D. The CDR3 has 14 amino acids. The V end was cut by 0 bases, the J end by 3 bases, with 8 bases between. Germline V CDR1 and CDR2: MGHRA, YSYEKL. The CDR3 nucleotides read TGCGCCAGCAGCCAAGATCCCGGGGACTATGGCTACACCTTC. Translating gives CASSQDPGDYGYTF.

The rearrangement links TRBV6-5 to TRBJ2-5; 7 bases map to TRBD1. CDR3 size: 15 residues. Looked up from germline, CDR1 is MNHEY and CDR2 is SVGAGI. V trimming: 0 bases; J trimming: 5 bases; junction bases outside the gene matches: 6. In nucleotides, the CDR3 is TGTGCCAGCAGTTACTCCGGGACAGTGTCGGAGACCCAGTACTTC. Translated: CASSYSGTVSETQYF.

The chain recombines TRBV7-2 with TRBJ2-5; no clear D. The CDR3 loop spans 14 amino acids. CDR1 SGHTA and CDR2 FQGNSA come from the germline V gene. V was cut by 2 bases and J by 2 bases, with 9 bases left in between. The CDR3 loop reads CASSLSLVQETQYF. In nucleotides, the CDR3 is TGTGCCAGCAGCTTATCGCTGGTTCAAGAGACCCAGTACTTC. The full variable domain, with the rest looked up from reference TRBV7-2 and TRBJ2-5, is GAGVSQSPSNKVTEKGKDVELRCDPISGHTALYWYRQSLGQGLEFLIYFQGNSAPDKSGLPSDRFSAERTGGSVSTLTIQRTQQEDSAVYLCASSLSLVQETQYFGPGTRLLVL.

The J gene is TRBJ2-3, the V gene TRBV28; 12 positions agree with TRBD2. The V gene end was trimmed by 4 bases and the J gene end by 4 bases; junction bases not matched to a gene: 3. The CDR3 has 15 residues. Germline V CDR1 and CDR2: MDHEN, SYDVKM. CDR3 region: CASSSSGRVADTQYF. The CDR3 DNA sequence: TGTGCCAGCAGTTCTAGCGGGAGGGTTGCAGATACGCAGTATTTT.

The chain uses TRBV6-5 and TRBJ2-5; D may be TRBD1 (7 bases). The CDR3 has 16 residues. Germline-derived CDR1 and CDR2 are MNHEY and SVGAGI. V was shortened by 0 bases and J by 0 bases, with 11 bases between the two germline ends. CDR3 nucleotides: TGTGCCAGCAGTTACTCCCCAGGGGGGTACCAAGAGACCCAGTACTTC. Translation gives CASSYSPGGYQETQYF.

The chain links TRBV7-9 to TRBJ2-3; 10 bases match TRBD1. V was pared by 1 base and J by 9 bases, with 4 bases of the junction left unmatched. Germline CDR1 is SEHNR and CDR2 is FQNEAQ (reference sequence). The CDR3 sequence is 14 residues long. The CDR3 bases are TGTGCCAGCAGCTTAGGGGGACAGGGGCGGACGCAGTATTTT. It is translated as CASSLGGQGRTQYF.

V is TRBV6-6 and J is TRBJ2-3, with D unresolved. The V and J ends lost 6 bases and 6 bases respectively, with 13 bases between them. CDR1 MNHNY and CDR2 SVGAGI come from the germline V gene (reference sequence). This CDR3 contains 13 residues. CDR3 in DNA: TGTGCCAGCAGCCAACCCCTCGGGGATACGCAGTATTTT. It codes for CASSQPLGDTQYF.

The V gene is TRBV2, the J gene TRBJ2-5; D is undetermined. Germline loops: CDR1 SNHLY, CDR2 FYNNEI. Trimming cost V 6 bases and J 1 base, with 12 bases left between them. The CDR3 has 14 residues. The CDR3 nucleotides read TGTGCCAGCAGGCTACGGGCTCTCCAAGAGACCCAGTACTTC. This sequence encodes CASRLRALQETQYF.

J is TRBJ2-6 and V is TRBV11-2; possible D gene TRBD2, 5 bases. Trimming stripped 3 bases from V and 4 bases from J, with 10 bases between. In germline, CDR1 is SGHAT, CDR2 FQNNGV. This CDR3 region has 15 residues. The CDR3 spells CASSFEGYGANVLTF. The CDR3 DNA follows: TGTGCCAGCAGCTTCGAGGGCTACGGGGCCAACGTCCTGACTTTC.

The rearrangement uses TRBV7-3 and TRBJ2-1; no firm D call. The CDR3 sequence is 13 residues long. Germline-derived CDR1 and CDR2 are SGHTA and FQGTGA. Trimming removed 0 bases at V and 8 bases at J, with 8 bases between. Here the CDR3 reads CASSLTLGHEQFF. CDR3 DNA sequence: TGTGCCAGCAGCTTAACCCTTGGGCATGAGCAGTTCTTC.

This chain connects TRBV6-4 to TRBJ2-3, with 10 bases fitting TRBD2. V lost 4 bases to trimming and J lost 1 base; unmatched junction nucleotides: 2. From germline, CDR1 is MRHNA and CDR2 SNTAGT. This CDR3 contains 15 residues. Here the CDR3 reads CASSGLAGGTDTQYF. For the CDR3, the DNA is TGTGCCAGCAGTGGACTAGCGGGTGGCACAGATACGCAGTATTTT.

This rearrangement joins TRBV19 to TRBJ2-1; 10 nucleotides match TRBD2. The junction had 6 bases not matched to a gene; V was cut back by 5 bases and J by 5 bases. The CDR3 runs 15 residues. Germline CDR1 and CDR2: LNHDA and SQIVND (reference sequence). The CDR3 DNA reads as TGTGCCAGTAGTCCCACGGGACTAGCGAACAATGAGCAGTTCTTC. Residues: CASSPTGLANNEQFF.